The source of this T cell receptor (beta chain) is a study of vaccination and CD4 T cells after COVID-19. Study background: Participants received two doses of either BNT162b2 or mRNA-1273 vaccine. Cellular stimulation was performed using overlapping spike peptides derived from SARS-CoV-2, HCoV-NL63, HCoV-OC43 and HCoV-229E.

Researchers used the Oncomine TCR Beta short-read assay to sequence DNA from cultured CD4+ T cells. TCRdb independently ran MiXCR on the PCR reads; one entry per CDR3 protein. The sample yields tens of thousands of distinct CDR3 sequences, approximately 40% seen once. Treatment noted: approximately nine-day PBMC culture with coronavirus spike peptide pools or control peptides (ViraFEST assay). The CDR3 runs 13 residues. Germline loops: CDR1 SGHVS, CDR2 FQNEAQ. Trimming left V 5 bases short and J 4 bases short, with 11 bases between. About this clonotype: Its specificity is unknown.

Sequencing input: CD4+ T cells from blood, cultured in vitro. The V and J genes are TRBV7-8 and TRBJ1-1; D not resolved. The sequence derives from a human donor who had recovered from COVID-19. The CDR3 nucleotides read TGTGCCAGCAGCCGCGACGGGCCCACTGAAGCTTTCTTT. Translating it yields CASSRDGPTEAFF.